This TCR beta chain is drawn from a study of shared clonotypes between healthy human individuals. Findings of the study overall: The study generally estimated greater richness for naive than memory subsets.

With respect to this clone: Its antigen is unidentified.

This CDR3 contains 16 residues. The V and J ends lost 2 bases and 8 bases, in that order; junction bases with no gene match: 9. Germline lookup yields CDR1 LGHNA and CDR2 YNFKEQ. Execution of the assay was at deep level. Replicate PCRs from sorted subsets contained roughly 200 ng DNA, which is some 32,000 T cell genomes. In the original processing: With immunoSEQ giving junction-only sequences and no quality scores, filtering differed. Only in-frame clones appear in the TCRdb table, and some are missing; sequencing was by immunoSEQ multiplex PCR. V and J calls and clone size follow that table, whereas D and trimming were derived from the DNA. The sample holds 1.5 million to 1.9 million clones, roughly 98% seen once.

The source of this sequence is a man younger than 45 in good health. Sequencing was carried out using naive CD4+ T cells sorted from blood. Subset here: CD45RA+ positively selected. The chain is built from TRBV4-2 and TRBJ2-5; 12 bases line up with TRBD2. The DNA for the CDR3 is TGTGCCAGCAGCCAATCCCTAGCGGGAGGGCCTCTAACCCAGTACTTC. It translates to CASSQSLAGGPLTQYF.